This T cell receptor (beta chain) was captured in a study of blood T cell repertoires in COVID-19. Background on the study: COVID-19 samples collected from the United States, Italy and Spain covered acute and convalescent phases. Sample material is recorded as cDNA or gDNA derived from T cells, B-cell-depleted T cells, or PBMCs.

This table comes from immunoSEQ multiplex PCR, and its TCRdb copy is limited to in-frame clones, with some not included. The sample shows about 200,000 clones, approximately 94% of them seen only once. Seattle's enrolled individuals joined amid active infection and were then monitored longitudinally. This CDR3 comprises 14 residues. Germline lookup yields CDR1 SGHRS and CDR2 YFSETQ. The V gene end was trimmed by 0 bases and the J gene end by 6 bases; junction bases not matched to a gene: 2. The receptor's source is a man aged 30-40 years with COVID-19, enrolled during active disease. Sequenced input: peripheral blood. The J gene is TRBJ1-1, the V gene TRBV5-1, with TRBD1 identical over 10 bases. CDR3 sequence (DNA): TGCGCCAGCAGCTTGGGACAGGGGGCCGCTGAAGCTTTCTTT. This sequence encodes CASSLGQGAAEAFF.